This T cell receptor (beta chain) was identified in a study of blood T cell repertoires in COVID-19. Overall study: In each case, the material was cDNA or gDNA derived from T cells, B-cell-depleted T cells, or PBMCs.

TCRdb keeps only in-frame clones here, not all; method: immunoSEQ multiplex PCR. The data show some 100,000 clones, roughly 83% seen once. The CDR3 has 14 residues. Trimming pared 4 bases from V and 7 bases from J, leaving 15 bases between. Looked up from germline, CDR1 is LGHDT and CDR2 is YNNKEL (reference sequence). This clonotype was sampled from a woman aged 55-70 years with acute or convalescent COVID-19. V usage is TRBV3-1 (or the pseudogene TRBV3-2) and J usage is TRBJ2-3, with a possible D match to TRBD1 (6 bases). Source material: peripheral blood. The CDR3 DNA is TGTGCCAGCAGCCCCGCTTGGGGGCCAAATACGCAGTATTTT. Translation: CASSPAWGPNTQYF.